The entry that follows covers one T cell receptor beta chain sequence. As yet, its antigen is unknown. The sample originates from a study of T cell responses to AZD1222 COVID-19 vaccine. Study results and limitations: CD4 TCRs associated with vaccination spanned spike, dominating at 160-218 and 743-854. The sample set comprised mostly white British donors with more females, and clonal diversity was possibly underestimated.

The table came from immunoSEQ multiplex PCR; TCRdb's copy has only in-frame clones and leaves some out. The table lists about 140,000 clones, about 90% of them singletons, with 7.5% to 8% in the top ten. V was clipped by 5 bases and J by 3 bases, with 20 bases between them. Germline V CDR1 and CDR2: SEHNR, FQNEAQ (reference sequence). This CDR3 is 17 amino acids long. The sequence derives from an adult who received the MenACWY meningococcal vaccine as a control. The sample here was peripheral blood, taken 28 days after the second dose of the MenACWY control vaccine. The J gene is TRBJ2-1, the V gene TRBV7-9; D is perhaps TRBD1 (6 bases). In DNA, the CDR3 is TGTGCCAGCAGCCAGGGGCCAATGGGGGCCAGCTACAATGAGCAGTTCTTC. Protein: CASSQGPMGASYNEQFF.